This entry lists 6 T cell receptor beta chains sequenced from one sample in a study of T cell repertoires in cytomegalovirus infection. Each CDR3 protein is one row after TCRdb ran MiXCR on the reads. The sample shows roughly 230,000 distinct CDR3 sequences, about a sixth of them seen only once. The specimen was CD8+ T cells from PBMCs. The receptors here all came from a human donor in good health (CMV status not recorded). Some clones in this sample may be carry-over from other donors' samples.

The rearrangement uses TRBV13 and TRBJ1-6, with 9 positions matching TRBD1. Germline V gene lookup returns CDR1 PRHDT and CDR2 FYEKMQ (reference sequence). With V trimmed by 5 bases and J by 10 bases, 9 bases remained unmatched. The CDR3 loop spans 15 amino acids. CDR3 region: CASSRAGQGISPLHF. In DNA form, the CDR3 reads TGTGCCAGCAGCCGGGCGGGACAGGGCATATCACCCCTCCACTTT.

The chain uses TRBV7-9 and TRBJ1-2; tentative D call: TRBD1 (6 bases). The V end lost 5 bases, the J end lost 4 bases, and 17 bases lay between the germline ends. Germline-derived CDR1 and CDR2 are SEHNR and FQNEAQ (reference sequence). This CDR3 is 15 amino acids long. DNA of the CDR3: TGTGCCAGCAGCGCACCCACGACAGGTCCCTATGGCTACACCTTC. It is translated as CASSAPTTGPYGYTF.

V gene TRBV4-1 combines with J gene TRBJ2-3, with TRBD2 identical over 7 bases. The CDR3 loop spans 16 amino acids. The V and J ends lost 0 bases and 3 bases, in that order; junction bases with no gene match: 6. Germline CDR1 MGHRA, CDR2 YSYEKL. This chain's CDR3 is CASSQEPSGLTDTQYF. For the CDR3, the DNA is TGCGCCAGCAGCCAAGAGCCTAGCGGCTTAACAGATACGCAGTATTTT.

This clonotype has only a few counts. J is TRBJ1-5 and V is TRBV6-1; D unresolved. The V end was cut by 3 bases, the J end by 5 bases, with 14 bases between. Germline V CDR1 and CDR2: MNHNS, SASEGT. The CDR3 loop spans 15 amino acids. In DNA form, the CDR3 reads TGTGCCAGCAGTGATAGTACACCACAAGATCAGCCCCAGCATTTT. This codes for CASSDSTPQDQPQHF.

The V and J genes are TRBV20-1 and TRBJ2-7; 7 bases align to TRBD1. In germline, CDR1 is DFQATT, CDR2 SNEGSKA (reference sequence). V gave up 0 bases and J gave up 4 bases; unmatched junction bases: 9. The CDR3 extends over 15 amino acids. The CDR3 DNA reads as TGCAGTGCTAGAGATCGGGACAGCGCAAGATACGAGCAGTACTTC. Translation: CSARDRDSARYEQYF.

This sequence joins TRBV7-6 and TRBJ2-5; D might be TRBD1 or TRBD2, each matching 5 bases. This CDR3 region has 16 residues. CDR1 SGHVS and CDR2 FNYEAQ come from the germline V gene. V shed 6 bases and J shed 1 base, with 18 bases lying between them. The CDR3 nucleotides read TGTGCCAGCAGAAACGGGGAAGAGGGGCCCCAAGAGACCCAGTACTTC. It is translated as CASRNGEEGPQETQYF. Full variable domain (outside the CDR3, taken from reference TRBV7-6 and TRBJ2-5): GAGVSQSPRYKVTKRGQDVALRCDPISGHVSLYWYRQALGQGPEFLTYFNYEAQQDKSGLPNDRFSAERPEGSISTLTIQRTEQRDSAMYRCASRNGEEGPQETQYFGPGTRLLVL.